The TCR beta chain under discussion was sequenced for a study of long-term antiretroviral therapy in people with HIV. Study findings and constraints: From about 2004 to 2018, blood was obtained, possibly while participants received older ART regimens.

On this clone: Its matching antigen is unknown.

The V end was cut by 3 bases, the J end by 10 bases, with 15 bases between. Germline V CDR1 and CDR2: SGHTA, FQGNSA. The CDR3 loop spans 14 amino acids. At the survey level, the v3.0 immunoSEQ assay was run. The method was immunoSEQ multiplex PCR; TCRdb's version includes in-frame clones alone and lacks a portion of them. This sample has roughly 28,000 clones, with around 90% found just once. Sequenced material: unsorted PBMCs, taken just over 5 years after starting antiretroviral therapy. This rearrangement joins TRBV7-2 to TRBJ2-2; D unresolved. The sequence came from a woman aged 40 to 50 with HIV. This chain's CDR3 is CASSFGSWGKELFF. The CDR3 DNA is TGTGCCAGCAGCTTCGGTTCTTGGGGAAAGGAGCTGTTTTTT.